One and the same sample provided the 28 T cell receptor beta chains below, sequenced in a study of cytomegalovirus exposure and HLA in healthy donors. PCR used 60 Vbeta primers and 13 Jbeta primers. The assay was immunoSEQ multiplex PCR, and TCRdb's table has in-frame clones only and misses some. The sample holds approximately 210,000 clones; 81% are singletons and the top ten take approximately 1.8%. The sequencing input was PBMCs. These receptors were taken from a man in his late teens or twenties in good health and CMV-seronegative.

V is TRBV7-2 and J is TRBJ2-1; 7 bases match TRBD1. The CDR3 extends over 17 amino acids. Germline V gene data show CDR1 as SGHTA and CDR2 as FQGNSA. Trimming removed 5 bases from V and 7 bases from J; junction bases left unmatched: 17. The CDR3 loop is CASSANRGQGEWNEQFF. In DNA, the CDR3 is TGTGCCAGCAGCGCCAACAGGGGACAAGGGGAATGGAATGAGCAGTTCTTC.

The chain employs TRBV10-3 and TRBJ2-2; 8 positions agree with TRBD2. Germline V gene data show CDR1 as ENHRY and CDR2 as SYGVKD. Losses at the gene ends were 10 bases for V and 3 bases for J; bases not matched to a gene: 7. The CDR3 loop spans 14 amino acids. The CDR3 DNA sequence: TGTGCCACCGGGACTAGTGCCGACACCGGGGAGCTGTTTTTT. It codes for CATGTSADTGELFF.

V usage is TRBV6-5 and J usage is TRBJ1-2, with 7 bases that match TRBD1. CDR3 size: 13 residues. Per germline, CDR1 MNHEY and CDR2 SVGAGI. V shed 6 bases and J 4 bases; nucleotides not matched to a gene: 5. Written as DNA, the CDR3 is TGTGCCAGCAGGCCAGGGGGAGCCTATGGCTACACCTTC. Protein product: CASRPGGAYGYTF.

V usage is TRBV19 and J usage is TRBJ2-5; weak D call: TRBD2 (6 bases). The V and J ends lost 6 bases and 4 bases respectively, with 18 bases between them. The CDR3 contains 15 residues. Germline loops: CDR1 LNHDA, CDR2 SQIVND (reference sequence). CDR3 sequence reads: CASSPRRGLVETQYF. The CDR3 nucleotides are TGTGCCAGTAGCCCTAGGAGGGGACTCGTAGAGACCCAGTACTTC.

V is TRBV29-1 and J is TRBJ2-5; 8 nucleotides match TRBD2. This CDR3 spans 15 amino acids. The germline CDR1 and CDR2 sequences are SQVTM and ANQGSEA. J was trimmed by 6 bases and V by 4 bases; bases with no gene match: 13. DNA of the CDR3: TGCAGCGTTGGTCTCTCGACTAGCGCAGTTAAGACCCAGTACTTC. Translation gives CSVGLSTSAVKTQYF.

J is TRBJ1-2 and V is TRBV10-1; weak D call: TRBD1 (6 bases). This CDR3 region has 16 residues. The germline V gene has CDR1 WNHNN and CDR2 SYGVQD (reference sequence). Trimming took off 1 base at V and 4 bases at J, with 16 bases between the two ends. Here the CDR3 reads CASSEFYGQRLYGYTF. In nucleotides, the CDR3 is TGCGCCAGCAGTGAGTTCTACGGACAGAGACTCTATGGCTACACCTTC.

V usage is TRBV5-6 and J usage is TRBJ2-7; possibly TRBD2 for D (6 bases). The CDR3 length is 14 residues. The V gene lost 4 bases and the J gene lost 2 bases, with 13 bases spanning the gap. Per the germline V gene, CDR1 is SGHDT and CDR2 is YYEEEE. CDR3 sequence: CASSIVAVPYEQYF. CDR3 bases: TGTGCCAGCAGCATCGTAGCGGTTCCCTACGAGCAGTACTTC.

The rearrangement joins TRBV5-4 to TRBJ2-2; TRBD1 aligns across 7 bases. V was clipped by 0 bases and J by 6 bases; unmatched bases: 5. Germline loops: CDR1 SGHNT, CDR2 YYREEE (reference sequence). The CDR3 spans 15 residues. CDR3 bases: TGTGCCAGCAGCTTGGCTCGGGACAGTGCCGGGGAGCTGTTTTTT. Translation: CASSLARDSAGELFF.

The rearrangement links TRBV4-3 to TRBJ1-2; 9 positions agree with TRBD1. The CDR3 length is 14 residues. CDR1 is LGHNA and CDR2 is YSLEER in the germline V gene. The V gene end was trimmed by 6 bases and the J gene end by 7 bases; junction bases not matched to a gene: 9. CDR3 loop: CASSPGQGLGGYTF. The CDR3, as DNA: TGCGCCAGCAGTCCGGGACAGGGACTAGGTGGCTACACCTTC.

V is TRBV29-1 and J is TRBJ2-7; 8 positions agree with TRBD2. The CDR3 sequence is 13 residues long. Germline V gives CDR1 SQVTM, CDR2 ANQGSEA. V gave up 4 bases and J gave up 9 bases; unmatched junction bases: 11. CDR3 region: CSVVFVRGAGQYF. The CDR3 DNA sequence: TGCAGCGTTGTCTTCGTGCGGGGGGCGGGGCAGTACTTC.

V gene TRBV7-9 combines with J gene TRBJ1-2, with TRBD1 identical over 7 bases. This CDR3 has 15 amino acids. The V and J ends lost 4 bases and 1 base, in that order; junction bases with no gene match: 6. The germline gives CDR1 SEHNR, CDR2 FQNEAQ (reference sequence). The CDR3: CASSSGTDFNYGYTF. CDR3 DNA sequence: TGTGCCAGCAGCTCCGGGACAGATTTTAACTATGGCTACACCTTC.

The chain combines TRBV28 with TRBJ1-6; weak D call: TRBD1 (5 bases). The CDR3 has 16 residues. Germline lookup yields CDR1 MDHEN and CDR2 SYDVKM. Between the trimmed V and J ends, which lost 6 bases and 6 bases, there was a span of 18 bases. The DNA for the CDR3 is TGTGCCAGCAGCTCCCCCTCAGGGCCGTCTAATTCACCCCTCCACTTT. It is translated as CASSSPSGPSNSPLHF.

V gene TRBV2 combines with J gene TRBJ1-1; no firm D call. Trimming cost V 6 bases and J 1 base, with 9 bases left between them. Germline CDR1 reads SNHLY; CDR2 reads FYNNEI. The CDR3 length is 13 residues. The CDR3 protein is CASSPFRNTEAFF. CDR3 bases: TGTGCCAGCAGCCCCTTTAGGAACACTGAAGCTTTCTTT.

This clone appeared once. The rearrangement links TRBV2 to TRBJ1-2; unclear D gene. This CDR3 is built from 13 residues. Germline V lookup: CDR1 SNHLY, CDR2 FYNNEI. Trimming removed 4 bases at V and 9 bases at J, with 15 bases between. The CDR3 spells CASSAYPIVSYTF. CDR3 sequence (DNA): TGTGCCAGCAGTGCCTACCCGATCGTGAGCTACACCTTC. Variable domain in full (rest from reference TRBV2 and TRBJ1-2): EPEVTQTPSHQVTQMGQEVILRCVPISNHLYFYWYRQILGQKVEFLVSFYNNEISEKSEIFDDQFSVERPDGSNFTLKIRSTKLEDSAMYFCASSAYPIVSYTFGSGTRLTVV.

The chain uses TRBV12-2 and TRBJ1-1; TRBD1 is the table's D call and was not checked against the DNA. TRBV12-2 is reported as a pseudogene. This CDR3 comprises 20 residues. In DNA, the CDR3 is TGTGCAAGTCGCTTATCCGCTAAGATTGACAGGGAGATTCTGGGGACTGAAGCTTTCTTT. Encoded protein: CASRLSAKIDREILGTEAFF.

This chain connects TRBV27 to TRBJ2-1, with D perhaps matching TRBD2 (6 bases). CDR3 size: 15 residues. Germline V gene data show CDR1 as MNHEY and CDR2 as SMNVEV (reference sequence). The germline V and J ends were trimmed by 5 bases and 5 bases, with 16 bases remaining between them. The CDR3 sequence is CASSAGLYLDNEQFF. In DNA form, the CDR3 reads TGTGCCAGCAGTGCGGGACTCTACCTCGACAATGAGCAGTTCTTC.

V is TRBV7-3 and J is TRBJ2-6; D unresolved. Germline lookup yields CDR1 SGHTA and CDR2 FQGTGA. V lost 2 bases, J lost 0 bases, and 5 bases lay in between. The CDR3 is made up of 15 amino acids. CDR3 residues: CASSLGPSGANVLTF. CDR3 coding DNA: TGTGCCAGCAGCTTAGGGCCCTCTGGGGCCAACGTCCTGACTTTC.

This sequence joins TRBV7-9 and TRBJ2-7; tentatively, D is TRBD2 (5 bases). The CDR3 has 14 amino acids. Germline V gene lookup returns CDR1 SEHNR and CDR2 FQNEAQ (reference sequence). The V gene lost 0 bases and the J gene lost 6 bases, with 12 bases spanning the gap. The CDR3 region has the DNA TGTGCCAGCAGCTTAGCGGGAGTTATTCGCGAGCAGTACTTC. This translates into CASSLAGVIREQYF.

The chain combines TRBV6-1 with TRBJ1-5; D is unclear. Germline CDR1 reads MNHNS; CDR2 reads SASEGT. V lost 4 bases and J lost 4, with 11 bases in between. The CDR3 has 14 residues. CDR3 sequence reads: CASSVRQANQPQHF. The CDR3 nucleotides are TGTGCCAGCAGTGTTCGGCAGGCAAATCAGCCCCAGCATTTT.

The CDR3: CAVRWSGDNQPQHF. In nucleotides, the CDR3 is TGTGCCGTCCGATGGTCGGGGGACAATCAGCCCCAGCATTTT. This chain connects TRBV6-1 to TRBJ1-5; D may be TRBD1 (5 bases). The CDR3 is made up of 14 amino acids. Germline V gene sequence: CDR1 MNHNS, CDR2 SASEGT. V lost 11 bases, J lost 3 bases, and 17 bases lay in between.

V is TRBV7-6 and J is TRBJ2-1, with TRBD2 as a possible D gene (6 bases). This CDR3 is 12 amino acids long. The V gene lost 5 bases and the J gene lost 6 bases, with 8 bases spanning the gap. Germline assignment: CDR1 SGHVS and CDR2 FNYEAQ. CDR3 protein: CASSPTSNEQFF. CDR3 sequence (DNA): TGTGCCAGCAGCCCGACTAGCAATGAGCAGTTCTTC. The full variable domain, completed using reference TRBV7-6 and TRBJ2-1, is GAGVSQSPRYKVTKRGQDVALRCDPISGHVSLYWYRQALGQGPEFLTYFNYEAQQDKSGLPNDRFSAERPEGSISTLTIQRTEQRDSAMYRCASSPTSNEQFFGPGTRLTVL.

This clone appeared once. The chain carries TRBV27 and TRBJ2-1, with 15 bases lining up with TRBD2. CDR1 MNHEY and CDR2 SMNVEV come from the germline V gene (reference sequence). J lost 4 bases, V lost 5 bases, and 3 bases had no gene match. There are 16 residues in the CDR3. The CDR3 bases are TGTGCCAGCAGTCTAGGGACTAGCGGGGGGTACAATGAGCAGTTCTTC. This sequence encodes CASSLGTSGGYNEQFF.

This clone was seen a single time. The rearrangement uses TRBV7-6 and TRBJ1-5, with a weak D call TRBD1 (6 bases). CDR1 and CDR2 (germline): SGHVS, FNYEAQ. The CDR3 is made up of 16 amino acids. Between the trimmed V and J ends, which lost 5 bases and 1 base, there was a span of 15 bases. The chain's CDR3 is CASSPLGGLSNQPQHF. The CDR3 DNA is TGTGCCAGCAGCCCACTAGGGGGATTGAGCAATCAGCCCCAGCATTTT.

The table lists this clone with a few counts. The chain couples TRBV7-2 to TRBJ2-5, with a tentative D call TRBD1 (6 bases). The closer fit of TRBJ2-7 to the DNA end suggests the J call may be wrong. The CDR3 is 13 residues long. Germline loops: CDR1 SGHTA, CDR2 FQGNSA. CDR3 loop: CASSADRLSEQYF. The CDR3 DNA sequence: TGTGCCAGCAGCGCTGACAGGTTGAGCGAGCAGTACTTC.

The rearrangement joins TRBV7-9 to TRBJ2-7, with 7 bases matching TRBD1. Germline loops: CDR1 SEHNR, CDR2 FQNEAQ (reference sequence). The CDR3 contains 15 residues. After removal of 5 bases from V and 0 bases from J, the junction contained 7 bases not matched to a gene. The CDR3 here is CASSLITGVSYEQYF. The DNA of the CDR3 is TGTGCCAGCAGCCTAATCACAGGGGTCTCCTACGAGCAGTACTTC. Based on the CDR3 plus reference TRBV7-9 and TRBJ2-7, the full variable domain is DTGVSQNPRHKITKRGQNVTFRCDPISEHNRLYWYRQTLGQGPEFLTYFQNEAQLEKSRLLSDRFSAERPKGSFSTLEIQRTEQGDSAMYLCASSLITGVSYEQYFGPGTRLTVT.

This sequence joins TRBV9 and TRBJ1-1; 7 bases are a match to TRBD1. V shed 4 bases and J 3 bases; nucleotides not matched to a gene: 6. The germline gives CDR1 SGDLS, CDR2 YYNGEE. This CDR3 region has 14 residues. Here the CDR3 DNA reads TGTGCCAGCAGCATGACAGGGTTGGACACTGAAGCTTTCTTT. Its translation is CASSMTGLDTEAFF.

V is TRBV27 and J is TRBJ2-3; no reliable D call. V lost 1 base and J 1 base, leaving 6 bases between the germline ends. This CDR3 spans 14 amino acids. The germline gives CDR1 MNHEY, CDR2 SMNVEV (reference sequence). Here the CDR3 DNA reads TGTGCCAGCAGTTTATATCCAGGCACAGATACGCAGTATTTT. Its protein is CASSLYPGTDTQYF.

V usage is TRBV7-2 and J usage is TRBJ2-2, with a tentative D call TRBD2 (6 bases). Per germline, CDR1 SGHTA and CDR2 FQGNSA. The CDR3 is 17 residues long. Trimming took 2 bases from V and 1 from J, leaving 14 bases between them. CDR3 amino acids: CASSLYGRTVNTGELFF. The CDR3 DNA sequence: TGTGCCAGCAGCTTATATGGGAGGACGGTGAACACCGGGGAGCTGTTTTTT.